The clone carrying this TCR beta chain was recorded a few times. Authors' analysis steps: Amplification of reference gene primers provided the estimated nucleated cell counts. Clones were sequenced by immunoSEQ multiplex PCR, and TCRdb holds only the in-frame ones, with some missing. D and trimming come from the DNA, and the V and J calls and clone size come from that table. The table records roughly 230,000 clones, around 85% of them present only once. These data come from a study of blood T cell repertoires in COVID-19. The wider study: Donors in the United States, Italy and Spain gave samples during acute or convalescent COVID-19. Nucleic acid was either cDNA or gDNA, and it came from T cells, B-cell-depleted T cells, or PBMCs.

This CDR3 contains 12 residues. The germline CDR1 and CDR2 sequences are SGHNT and YENEEA. This sequence joins TRBV11-3 and TRBJ2-7; D is perhaps TRBD1 (7 bases). Sequencing was carried out using peripheral blood. This clonotype was obtained from a woman of 80 years or more with acute or convalescent COVID-19. CDR3 in amino acids: CETRQGGREQYF. In DNA, the CDR3 is TGTGAGACGCGACAGGGAGGACGCGAGCAGTACTTC.